What follows are 20 T cell receptor beta chains derived from one specimen sequenced in a study of neurological immune-mediated disorders. TCRdb itself ran the 5' RACE reads through MiXCR, one entry per CDR3 protein. The top ten hold over 3.5% of the sample, which has 30,000 to 45,000 distinct CDR3 sequences, under 14% seen once. The sample was CD4+ T cells from blood. The receptors derive from a woman in her twenties or thirties with HTLV-1-associated myelopathy (HAM/TSP).

In this sample, this clonotype turned up many times. The chain employs TRBV3-1 and TRBJ1-4; no clear D. With 0 bases removed from V and 9 bases from J, the gap between germline ends came to 5 bases. The CDR3 contains 12 residues. The germline V gene encodes CDR1 LGHDT and CDR2 YNNKEL (reference sequence). CDR3 DNA sequence: TGTGCCAGCAGCCAAGATGTCAAAAAACTGTTTTTT. Its translation is CASSQDVKKLFF. The full variable domain, with the rest looked up from reference TRBV3-1 and TRBJ1-4, is DTAVSQTPKYLVTQMGNDKSIKCEQNLGHDTMYWYKQDSKKFLKIMFSYNNKELIINETVPNRFSPKSPDKAHLNLHINSLELGDSAVYFCASSQDVKKLFFGSGTQLSVL.

There are many counts of this clonotype. This rearrangement joins TRBV4-2 to TRBJ1-1; tentatively, D is TRBD1 (5 bases). The germline V gene encodes CDR1 LGHNA and CDR2 YNFKEQ. The V end was cut by 3 bases, the J end by 5 bases, with 13 bases between. The CDR3 sequence is 14 residues long. The CDR3, as DNA: TGTGCCAGCAGCCAGGCCGAATGGGGGACTGAAGCTTTCTTT. Translation gives CASSQAEWGTEAFF.

There are many counts of this clonotype. V is TRBV20-1 and J is TRBJ2-1, with D possibly being TRBD1 (6 bases). Germline V CDR1 and CDR2: DFQATT, SNEGSKA (reference sequence). The CDR3 is 17 amino acids. The V end lost 2 bases, the J end lost 11 bases, and 28 bases lay between the germline ends. The CDR3 region is CSARSEFLAGARFKQFF. CDR3 nucleotide sequence: TGCAGTGCTAGATCGGAATTCTTGGCAGGGGCCAGGTTTAAGCAGTTCTTC.

This clonotype was recorded at least ten times. The chain is built from TRBV18 and TRBJ1-2, with D unresolved. There are 14 residues in the CDR3. CDR1 and CDR2 from the germline V gene are KGHSH and LQKENI. Trimming pared 3 bases from V and 8 bases from J, leaving 16 bases between. CDR3 protein: CASSPKPAFEGYTF. CDR3 DNA sequence: TGTGCCAGCTCACCTAAACCGGCTTTCGAGGGCTACACCTTC. Using reference TRBV18 and TRBJ1-2 for the parts outside the CDR3, the full variable domain is NAGVMQNPRHLVRRRGQEARLRCSPMKGHSHVYWYRQLPEEGLKFMVYLQKENIIDESGMPKERFSAEFPKEGPSILRIQQVVRGDSAAYFCASSPKPAFEGYTFGSGTRLTVV.

The table lists this clonotype with many counts. CDR3 nucleotides: TGTGCCAGCAGCTCCGGGACACGCTATGGCTACACCTTC. Its protein product is CASSSGTRYGYTF. The V and J genes are TRBV7-2 and TRBJ1-2; the D gene is possibly TRBD1 (6 bases). The V end was cut by 4 bases, the J end by 4 bases, with 10 bases between. The CDR3 spans 13 residues. CDR1 SGHTA and CDR2 FQGNSA come from the germline V gene.

The table lists this clonotype with many counts. V usage is TRBV20-1 and J usage is TRBJ2-7; the match to TRBD2 covers 7 bases. CDR1 and CDR2 from the germline V gene are DFQATT and SNEGSKA (reference sequence). V lost 3 bases to trimming and J lost 4 bases; unmatched junction nucleotides: 9. This CDR3 has 14 residues. CDR3 nucleotides: TGCAGTGCTAGCGGGGGGTTGTCTCGGTACGAGCAGTACTTC. The encoded protein is CSASGGLSRYEQYF.

In this sample, this clonotype turned up many times. The J gene is TRBJ1-4, the V gene TRBV20-1; D unresolved. Between the trimmed V and J ends, which lost 2 bases and 4 bases, there was a span of 11 bases. Germline values: CDR1 DFQATT, CDR2 SNEGSKA (reference sequence). The CDR3 extends over 14 amino acids. The CDR3 DNA reads as TGCAGTGCTAGACCGGGAACCATTAATGAAAAACTGTTTTTT. Residues: CSARPGTINEKLFF.

With regard to this clonotype: A single base separates this from a much larger clone, so it may be a read error. The chain has TRBV4-1 and TRBJ2-1; D is unresolved. The CDR3 contains 19 residues. The germline CDR1 and CDR2 sequences are MGHRA and YSYEKL. V dropped 0 bases and J dropped 7 bases, with 25 bases sitting between them. The CDR3 coding sequence is TGCGCCAGCAGCCAAGAGCCCACCTACATCAAATCTGGTTCTAATGAGCAGTTCTTC. Protein: CASSQEPTYIKSGSNEQFF.

At least ten counts were recorded for this clonotype. The chain employs TRBV18 and TRBJ2-1, with no clear D. From germline, CDR1 is KGHSH and CDR2 LQKENI. The V and J ends lost 0 bases and 10 bases respectively, with 19 bases between them. The CDR3 loop spans 16 amino acids. CDR3 in amino acids: CASSPPPNPNRLEQFF. CDR3 DNA sequence: TGTGCCAGCTCACCACCACCGAATCCGAATAGATTAGAGCAGTTCTTC. Filled out from reference TRBV18 and TRBJ2-1, the complete variable domain reads NAGVMQNPRHLVRRRGQEARLRCSPMKGHSHVYWYRQLPEEGLKFMVYLQKENIIDESGMPKERFSAEFPKEGPSILRIQQVVRGDSAAYFCASSPPPNPNRLEQFFGPGTRLTVL.

This clonotype occurred many times. CDR3 loop: CASNGGARAETQYF. The CDR3 DNA reads as TGTGCCAGCAACGGGGGCGCTCGAGCGGAGACCCAGTACTTC. The J gene is TRBJ2-5, the V gene TRBV6-1; D assignment may be TRBD1 or TRBD2 (6 bases each). This CDR3 has 14 residues. Germline lookup yields CDR1 MNHNS and CDR2 SASEGT. Trimming left V 7 bases short and J 5 bases short, with 17 bases between.

This clonotype occurred many times. V is TRBV18 and J is TRBJ2-6, with D perhaps TRBD1 or TRBD2 (5 bases each). Deletions cut 4 bases from V and 0 bases from J, with 13 bases between. The CDR3 spans 17 residues. Germline V gene sequence: CDR1 KGHSH, CDR2 LQKENI. This CDR3 reads CASSLGTPTSGANVLTF. Written as DNA, the CDR3 is TGTGCCAGCTCACTCGGGACGCCAACCTCTGGGGCCAACGTCCTGACTTTC.

This clonotype was recorded only once. The V gene is TRBV18, the J gene TRBJ1-1; no clear D. Trimming left V 1 base short and J 0 bases short, with 9 bases between. The CDR3 loop spans 15 amino acids. Looked up from germline, CDR1 is KGHSH and CDR2 is LQKENI. Here the CDR3 DNA reads TGTGCCAGCTCACCACTAACGGTTATGAACACTGAAGCTTTCTTT. Translating it yields CASSPLTVMNTEAFF.

J is TRBJ2-3 and V is TRBV20-1; 10 positions agree with TRBD2. V dropped 1 base and J dropped 8; count of bases not matched to a gene: 15. Germline CDR1 is DFQATT and CDR2 is SNEGSKA (reference sequence). This CDR3 is built from 17 residues. Here the CDR3 reads CSARGDSGGRPLSTQYF. The CDR3 nucleotides are TGCAGTGCTAGAGGAGATAGCGGGGGGCGGCCGTTAAGTACGCAGTATTTT.

This clonotype appeared a single time. The V gene is TRBV5-6, the J gene TRBJ1-3, with no clear D. Germline values: CDR1 SGHDT, CDR2 YYEEEE. The CDR3 has 17 residues. Trimming shortened V by 4 bases and J by 0 bases, and 17 bases separated the two germline ends. CDR3 amino acids: CASSGFSRTGSGNTIYF. The CDR3 bases are TGTGCCAGCAGCGGGTTTTCTAGGACGGGCTCTGGAAACACCATATATTTT. The full variable domain, with the rest looked up from reference TRBV5-6 and TRBJ1-3, is DAGVTQSPTHLIKTRGQQVTLRCSPKSGHDTVSWYQQALGQGPQFIFQYYEEEERQRGNFPDRFSGHQFPNYSSELNVNALLLGDSALYLCASSGFSRTGSGNTIYFGEGSWLTVV.

This clonotype appeared many times. V is TRBV7-2 and J is TRBJ2-7; possible D gene TRBD2, 5 bases. The CDR3 sequence is 16 residues long. CDR1 SGHTA and CDR2 FQGNSA come from the germline V gene. The V and J ends lost 1 base and 0 bases respectively, with 13 bases between them. CDR3 residues: CASSLVGSKSSYEQYF. The CDR3 DNA reads as TGTGCCAGCAGCTTAGTAGGGAGCAAATCCTCCTACGAGCAGTACTTC.

Ten or more counts support this clonotype. This sequence joins TRBV20-1 and TRBJ2-7; D may match TRBD1 or TRBD2 (5 bases each). This CDR3 is 13 amino acids long. Germline CDR1 DFQATT, CDR2 SNEGSKA (reference sequence). Trimming took off 3 bases at V and 0 bases at J, with 9 bases between the two ends. The CDR3 bases are TGCAGTGCTAGGGACACTAGCTCCTACGAGCAGTACTTC. As protein: CSARDTSSYEQYF.

This clonotype appeared many times. The CDR3 sequence is CAISVRPLGEQFF. In DNA, the CDR3 is TGTGCCATCAGTGTCCGGCCCCTGGGTGAGCAGTTCTTC. This sequence joins TRBV10-3 and TRBJ2-1; D call uncertain. CDR3 length: 13 residues. The V end lost 4 bases, the J end lost 9 bases, and 13 bases lay between the germline ends. CDR1 is ENHRY and CDR2 is SYGVKD in the germline V gene.

This clonotype was seen at least ten times. V and J are TRBV27 and TRBJ1-1; D perhaps matches TRBD1 (5 bases). The germline V and J ends were trimmed by 8 bases and 1 base, with 14 bases remaining between them. CDR1 is MNHEY and CDR2 is SMNVEV in the germline V gene (reference sequence). There are 14 residues in the CDR3. CDR3: CASCPERGNTEAFF. The CDR3 DNA sequence: TGTGCCAGCTGTCCTGAGAGGGGGAACACTGAAGCTTTCTTT.

Many counts were recorded for this clonotype. The rearrangement uses TRBV7-2 and TRBJ2-7; D ambiguous. This CDR3 region has 14 residues. Germline V gives CDR1 SGHTA, CDR2 FQGNSA. The V gene lost 5 bases and the J gene lost 2 bases, with 13 bases spanning the gap. DNA for the CDR3: TGTGCCAGCAGCCCACAACGGGCAGCCTACGAGCAGTACTTC. Protein: CASSPQRAAYEQYF. The full variable domain, completed using reference TRBV7-2 and TRBJ2-7, is GAGVSQSPSNKVTEKGKDVELRCDPISGHTALYWYRQSLGQGLEFLIYFQGNSAPDKSGLPSDRFSAERTGGSVSTLTIQRTQQEDSAVYLCASSPQRAAYEQYFGPGTRLTVT.

The CDR3: CASSQDVRGSEETQYF. The CDR3 coding sequence is TGCGCCAGCAGCCAAGATGTTAGGGGAAGCGAAGAGACCCAGTACTTC. V gene TRBV4-1 combines with J gene TRBJ2-5; tentatively, D is TRBD1 (5 bases). This CDR3 has 16 amino acids. Per germline, CDR1 MGHRA and CDR2 YSYEKL. V shed 0 bases and J shed 3 bases, with 14 bases lying between them.